One and the same sample provided the 31 T cell receptor beta chains below, sequenced in a study of blood T cell repertoires in COVID-19. Libraries were prepared by immunoSEQ multiplex PCR; TCRdb keeps only in-frame clonotypes and omits some of them. The sample has about 45,000 clones, about nine tenths seen once. Sequencing was performed on peripheral blood. These receptors originate from a human donor in a cohort sampled during active COVID-19.

This clone was picked up one time. The chain links TRBV6-5 to TRBJ1-4; D gene uncertain. In germline, CDR1 is MNHEY, CDR2 SVGAGI. Trimming stripped 2 bases from V and 7 bases from J, with 14 bases between. This CDR3 has 15 amino acids. CDR3 amino acids: CASSYGGEAVEKLFF. CDR3 nucleotide sequence: TGTGCCAGCAGTTACGGCGGGGAAGCGGTTGAAAAACTGTTTTTT.

The V gene is TRBV25-1, the J gene TRBJ2-5; 7 bases agree with TRBD1. Germline V CDR1 and CDR2: MGHDK, SYGVNS. CDR3 length: 15 amino acids. The V gene end was trimmed by 4 bases and the J gene end by 4 bases; junction bases not matched to a gene: 9. In DNA, the CDR3 is TGTGCCAGCAGTGCAGGGACAGCTATCCCAGAGACCCAGTACTTC. This codes for CASSAGTAIPETQYF.

The chain recombines TRBV29-1 with TRBJ1-1, with D unresolved. Germline V gene data show CDR1 as SQVTM and CDR2 as ANQGSEA. CDR3 size: 11 residues. V lost 7 bases to trimming and J lost 8 bases, with 14 bases between them. The chain's CDR3 is CSAVTTDEAFF. The CDR3, as DNA: TGCAGCGCCGTCACGACTGACGAAGCTTTCTTT.

This chain connects TRBV6-1 to TRBJ1-1; D uncertain. The V gene lost 5 bases and the J gene lost 7 bases, with 11 bases spanning the gap. Germline-derived CDR1 and CDR2 are MNHNS and SASEGT. The CDR3 consists of 12 residues. The CDR3: CASSHSGIEAFF. In DNA form, the CDR3 reads TGTGCCAGCAGTCACTCCGGGATTGAAGCTTTCTTT.

The rearrangement links TRBV9 to TRBJ2-1; 8 bases are shared with TRBD2. Germline V CDR1 and CDR2: SGDLS, YYNGEE. V was pared by 3 bases and J by 4 bases, with 9 bases of the junction left unmatched. CDR3 length equals 16 residues. CDR3: CASSALTSGLYNEQFF. CDR3 sequence (DNA): TGTGCCAGCAGCGCATTAACTAGCGGACTTTACAATGAGCAGTTCTTC.

This chain links TRBV19 with TRBJ2-7; 10 bases align to TRBD1. V lost 7 bases and J lost 2; bases outside the gene matches: 11. This CDR3 spans 16 amino acids. Germline CDR1 reads LNHDA; CDR2 reads SQIVND (reference sequence). CDR3 DNA sequence: TGTGCCAGTACCCCTAGGGGGACAGGGGTCCCCTACGAGCAGTACTTC. It specifies CASTPRGTGVPYEQYF.

This chain connects TRBV2 to TRBJ1-3; D unclear. Trimming pared 4 bases from V and 1 base from J, leaving 14 bases between. The CDR3 extends over 16 amino acids. Germline values: CDR1 SNHLY, CDR2 FYNNEI. The CDR3, as DNA: TGTGCCAGCAGTGTTAGTTCCCGTACGTCTGGAAACACCATATATTTT. This sequence encodes CASSVSSRTSGNTIYF.

Written as DNA, the CDR3 is TGTGCCAGCAGCGCTAGACTAGCGGGGGACCAAGAGACCCAGTACTTC. Translating gives CASSARLAGDQETQYF. J is TRBJ2-5 and V is TRBV7-6; 12 nucleotides agree with TRBD2. Germline-derived CDR1 and CDR2 are SGHVS and FNYEAQ. J was trimmed by 0 bases and V by 5 bases; bases with no gene match: 4. This CDR3 is 16 amino acids long.

V usage is TRBV11-3 and J usage is TRBJ1-1; D not resolved. The V and J ends lost 1 base and 8 bases respectively, with 11 bases between them. The germline V gene encodes CDR1 SGHNT and CDR2 YENEEA. This CDR3 has 13 amino acids. CDR3 nucleotide sequence: TGTGCCAGCAGCTTAGGTACGGGGAGGGAAGCTTTCTTT. Protein product: CASSLGTGREAFF.

J is TRBJ1-5 and V is TRBV27; D not resolved. The CDR3 has 13 residues. CDR1 and CDR2 (germline): MNHEY, SMNVEV (reference sequence). V was trimmed by 6 bases and J by 0 bases, leaving 6 bases between them. CDR3 bases: TGTGCCAGCAGCCTCCGTAGCAATCAGCCCCAGCATTTT. It translates to CASSLRSNQPQHF.

The CDR3 coding sequence is TGTGCCAGCAGCCTATTAGCGGGGGCGTCCTACAATGAGCAGTTCTTC. It is translated as CASSLLAGASYNEQFF. The chain employs TRBV11-3 and TRBJ2-1, with 9 bases fitting TRBD2. The trim removed 5 bases at V and 1 base at J, leaving 6 bases unmatched. The germline CDR1 and CDR2 sequences are SGHNT and YENEEA. The CDR3 extends over 16 amino acids.

The genes are TRBV6-2 or TRBV6-3 and TRBJ1-5; D might be TRBD1 (5 bases). The CDR3 runs 13 residues. Trimming stripped 4 bases from V and 7 bases from J, with 11 bases between. Germline CDR1 MNHEY, CDR2 SVGEGT. The CDR3 sequence: CASSSDSWQPQHF. Here the CDR3 DNA reads TGTGCCAGCAGTTCCGACAGCTGGCAGCCCCAGCATTTT.

The rearrangement links TRBV6-5 to TRBJ2-7, with 7 bases matching TRBD1. V lost 2 bases, J lost 7 bases, and 8 bases stayed unmatched. Germline lookup yields CDR1 MNHEY and CDR2 SVGAGI. CDR3 length: 14 amino acids. The CDR3 sequence is CASSYTEGALEQYF. The CDR3 bases are TGTGCCAGCAGTTACACCGAGGGGGCTCTAGAGCAGTACTTC.

The rearrangement uses TRBV7-6 and TRBJ2-7; the match to TRBD1 covers 10 bases. This CDR3 has 14 residues. V dropped 5 bases and J dropped 5; count of bases not matched to a gene: 6. Germline assignment: CDR1 SGHVS and CDR2 FNYEAQ. The CDR3 DNA reads TGTGCCAGCAGCCCCGGGACAGGGGAAAACGAGCAGTACTTC. Residues: CASSPGTGENEQYF.

The CDR3 reads CATALGVGYEQFF. Here the CDR3 DNA reads TGTGCCACCGCGCTGGGAGTAGGGTATGAGCAGTTCTTC. This sequence joins TRBV14 and TRBJ2-1, with D possibly being TRBD2 (5 bases). V lost 10 bases and J lost 8, with 18 bases in between. The CDR3 has 13 residues. Per germline, CDR1 SGHDN and CDR2 FVKESK.

The chain is built from TRBV19 and TRBJ1-4, with 9 bases aligning to TRBD1. Unmatched junction bases numbered 8, after V lost 5 bases and J lost 4 bases. The CDR3 contains 16 residues. The germline CDR1 and CDR2 sequences are LNHDA and SQIVND (reference sequence). The CDR3 spells CASSEQGANGNEKLFF. The CDR3 region has the DNA TGTGCCAGTAGTGAACAGGGGGCGAATGGTAATGAAAAACTGTTTTTT. The complete variable domain, with remaining parts taken from reference TRBV19 and TRBJ1-4, reads DGGITQSPKYLFRKEGQNVTLSCEQNLNHDAMYWYRQDPGQGLRLIYYSQIVNDFQKGDIAEGYSVSREKKESFPLTVTSAQKNPTAFYLCASSEQGANGNEKLFFGSGTQLSVL.

The count of this clone is one. CDR3 sequence: CSVEMTANTEAFF. The CDR3 DNA reads as TGCAGCGTTGAAATGACAGCAAACACTGAAGCTTTCTTT. V and J are TRBV29-1 and TRBJ1-1; TRBD1 might be the D (5 bases). CDR1 and CDR2 from the germline V gene are SQVTM and ANQGSEA. The CDR3 covers 13 residues. Deletions cut 2 bases from V and 2 bases from J, with 9 bases between.

The genes are TRBV12-3 or TRBV12-4 and TRBJ1-2; D is perhaps TRBD1 (5 bases). V lost 3 bases and J lost 8, with 10 bases in between. This CDR3 is 12 amino acids long. CDR3 amino acids: CASSFMGLGYTF. CDR3 nucleotides: TGTGCCAGCAGTTTTATGGGGCTGGGCTACACCTTC.

V and J are TRBV2 and TRBJ2-3; perhaps TRBD2 as D (5 bases). Trimming took 4 bases from V and 4 from J, leaving 9 bases between them. The CDR3 runs 13 residues. In germline, CDR1 is SNHLY, CDR2 FYNNEI. CDR3 sequence: CASSVERADTQYF. The CDR3 DNA is TGTGCCAGCAGTGTTGAGAGGGCAGATACGCAGTATTTT.

This chain connects TRBV6-5 to TRBJ1-1; 7 nucleotides match TRBD1. The V gene's germline CDR1 is MNHEY and CDR2 SVGAGI. J gave up 2 bases and V 6 bases, and 9 bases lay outside the gene matches. The CDR3 loop spans 15 amino acids. In nucleotides, the CDR3 is TGTGCCAGCAGGCGCGCCGGGACAGCAAACACTGAAGCTTTCTTT. As protein: CASRRAGTANTEAFF.

The chain's CDR3 is CASSLSRDTSGKTQYF. In DNA, the CDR3 is TGTGCCAGCAGCTTATCACGAGACACTAGTGGGAAGACCCAGTACTTC. The chain uses TRBV11-2 and TRBJ2-5; D possibly corresponds to TRBD2 (5 bases). The CDR3 loop spans 16 amino acids. Trimming shortened V by 2 bases and J by 6 bases, and 19 bases separated the two germline ends. The germline V gene encodes CDR1 SGHAT and CDR2 FQNNGV.

The V call is TRBV5-1, the J call TRBJ1-3; the D gene is possibly TRBD1 (5 bases). Germline V gene lookup returns CDR1 SGHRS and CDR2 YFSETQ. The CDR3 contains 17 residues. Trimming took 0 bases from V and 4 from J, leaving 17 bases between them. The chain's CDR3 is CASSLGQAYSGGNTIYF. The CDR3 nucleotides read TGCGCCAGCAGCTTGGGTCAGGCCTACTCAGGGGGAAACACCATATATTTT.

In DNA form, the CDR3 reads TGTGCCTGGAGCTGGTTGGGCGATACGCAGTATTTT. It codes for CAWSWLGDTQYF. The chain links TRBV30 to TRBJ2-3, with D unclear. Trimming left V 3 bases short and J 6 bases short, with 10 bases between. Germline assignment: CDR1 GTSNPN and CDR2 SVGIG (reference sequence). The CDR3 has 12 amino acids.

This chain uses TRBV30 with TRBJ1-4; D uncertain. V shed 4 bases and J shed 5 bases, with 17 bases lying between them. The CDR3 sequence is 15 residues long. Germline lookup yields CDR1 GTSNPN and CDR2 SVGIG (reference sequence). CDR3 nucleotide sequence: TGTGCCTGGAATCGCCCGGGGTCGGGAAATGAAAAACTGTTTTTT. Protein sequence: CAWNRPGSGNEKLFF.

The genes are TRBV14 and TRBJ1-4, with no clear D. The CDR3 is 15 amino acids. Trimming left V 3 bases short and J 5 bases short, with 13 bases between. Germline lookup yields CDR1 SGHDN and CDR2 FVKESK. CDR3 coding DNA: TGTGCCAGCAGCCAGAGGATACGCCCGAATGAAAAACTGTTTTTT. Protein sequence: CASSQRIRPNEKLFF.

The V call is TRBV28, the J call TRBJ2-3; D is perhaps TRBD2 (6 bases). This CDR3 has 16 residues. Germline values: CDR1 MDHEN, CDR2 SYDVKM. Trimming shortened V by 3 bases and J by 2 bases, and 15 bases separated the two germline ends. Here the CDR3 DNA reads TGTGCCAGCAGTTTGAGGCAGGGAGGCTACACAGATACGCAGTATTTT. The encoded protein is CASSLRQGGYTDTQYF.

In this sample, this clone turned up once. This chain joins TRBV6-4 and TRBJ2-1; 10 nucleotides agree with TRBD1. Germline CDR1 is MRHNA and CDR2 is SNTAGT. V was clipped by 6 bases and J by 5 bases; unmatched bases: 10. The CDR3 consists of 16 residues. The CDR3 reads CASRRTGGPFDNEQFF. In DNA, the CDR3 is TGTGCCAGCAGGCGGACAGGGGGGCCTTTCGACAATGAGCAGTTCTTC.

The chain employs TRBV19 and TRBJ2-3; D perhaps matches TRBD2 (6 bases). The CDR3 is 15 residues long. Trimming took 3 bases from V and 4 from J, leaving 14 bases between them. CDR1 is LNHDA and CDR2 is SQIVND in the germline V gene (reference sequence). Here the CDR3 DNA reads TGTGCCAGTAGTATGCCGGGGGATAGGGCAGATACGCAGTATTTT. This gives the protein CASSMPGDRADTQYF. Supplemented by reference TRBV19 and TRBJ2-3, the full variable domain reads DGGITQSPKYLFRKEGQNVTLSCEQNLNHDAMYWYRQDPGQGLRLIYYSQIVNDFQKGDIAEGYSVSREKKESFPLTVTSAQKNPTAFYLCASSMPGDRADTQYFGPGTRLTVL.

The chain employs TRBV7-2 and TRBJ2-3; 9 positions agree with TRBD1. The CDR3 spans 14 residues. Germline V lookup: CDR1 SGHTA, CDR2 FQGNSA. V was pared by 7 bases and J by 4 bases, with 6 bases of the junction left unmatched. The CDR3 DNA is TGTGCCAGCACCCGGACAGGGGACTCAGATACGCAGTATTTT. Translating gives CASTRTGDSDTQYF.

The chain uses TRBV9 and TRBJ2-2, with a tentative D call TRBD2 (5 bases). The CDR3 totals 16 residues. Germline CDR1 reads SGDLS; CDR2 reads YYNGEE. V lost 0 bases and J 2 bases, leaving 11 bases between the germline ends. CDR3: CASSVGYLANTGELFF. CDR3 DNA: TGTGCCAGCAGCGTAGGTTATCTAGCAAACACCGGGGAGCTGTTTTTT.

V is TRBV19 and J is TRBJ2-1; 8 nucleotides align to TRBD2. Germline V gene sequence: CDR1 LNHDA, CDR2 SQIVND (reference sequence). The CDR3 is made up of 14 amino acids. Trimming took 5 bases from V and 4 from J; bases not matched to a gene: 4. The CDR3 loop reads CASSSGGRYNEQFF. The CDR3 DNA sequence: TGTGCCAGTAGTTCGGGGGGGCGGTACAATGAGCAGTTCTTC.